This is a list of T cell receptor beta chains from one sample in a study of blood T cell repertoires in COVID-19. Sequencing was performed with immunoSEQ multiplex PCR; in TCRdb, only in-frame clones are kept and a portion is missing. The data contain about 220,000 clones, around 89% of them singletons. Sequencing used PBMCs or T cells enriched from blood (not recorded which). The receptors were gathered from a woman in her 30s who had recovered from COVID-19. CDR3s include the opening cysteine and the closing phenylalanine or tryptophan. The order of the fields is V gene, J gene, clone size, CDR3 length, D gene, CDR3 protein, CDR3 DNA. A D gene is named only where the DNA matches it firmly. Where a row states a size, it is once, few, many or the class of an expanded clone; other rows omit it.

TRBV5-1	TRBJ2-3	.	17	TRBD2	CASSILTSGGSAGTQYF	TGCGCCAGCAGCATACTCACTAGCGGGGGGTCAGCAGGGACGCAGTATTTT
TRBV4-3	TRBJ1-6	.	15	.	CASSQGTEYNSPLHF	TGCGCCAGCAGCCAAGGGACAGAATATAATTCACCCCTCCACTTT
TRBV29-1	TRBJ1-4	.	14	.	CSVAWGGPDEKLFF	TGCAGCGTTGCGTGGGGGGGGCCTGATGAAAAACTGTTTTTT
TRBV4-3	TRBJ1-5	.	17	.	CASSQDFGGYSNQPQHF	TGCGCCAGCAGCCAAGATTTCGGGGGGTATAGCAATCAGCCCCAGCATTTT
TRBV6-1	TRBJ1-5	few	17	.	CASSESGAGYSNQPQHF	TGTGCCAGCAGTGAATCAGGAGCGGGGTATAGCAATCAGCCCCAGCATTTT
TRBV7-2	TRBJ2-3	.	16	TRBD2	CASSLAGGGVTDTQYF	TGTGCCAGCAGCTTAGCCGGCGGGGGGGTCACAGATACGCAGTATTTT
TRBV9	TRBJ2-1	few	14	.	CASSVGGIHREQFF	TGTGCCAGCAGCGTCGGGGGAATACATAGAGAGCAGTTCTTC
TRBV12-3/TRBV12-4	TRBJ1-5	.	13	.	CASSFGGDGPQHF	TGTGCCAGCAGTTTTGGAGGTGACGGGCCCCAGCATTTT
TRBV13	TRBJ2-7	.	14	TRBD2	CASSQTGLAGKQYF	TGTGCCAGCAGCCAGACGGGACTAGCGGGTAAGCAGTACTTC
TRBV10-3	TRBJ1-3	once	14	.	CAIDPGGSGNTIYF	TGTGCTATCGACCCGGGAGGGTCTGGAAACACCATATATTTT
TRBV19	TRBJ2-1	.	14	TRBD2	CASSGSGGPLEQFF	TGTGCCAGTAGTGGTAGCGGGGGGCCTCTGGAGCAGTTCTTC
TRBV20-1	TRBJ1-2	.	14	.	CSASPDTLGDGYTF	TGCAGTGCCAGTCCCGACACGCTAGGGGATGGCTACACCTTC
TRBV7-2	TRBJ1-5	.	15	TRBD1	CASSPTGISNQPQHF	TGTGCCAGCAGCCCGACAGGGATAAGCAATCAGCCCCAGCATTTT
TRBV10-3	TRBJ2-3	.	15	.	CATGRGYAVEDTQYF	TGTGCCACAGGCAGGGGTTACGCAGTGGAAGATACGCAGTATTTT
TRBV7-2	TRBJ2-7	.	18	TRBD1	CASSLALGQGAEPYEQYF	TGTGCCAGCAGCTTAGCGTTAGGACAGGGGGCGGAACCCTACGAGCAGTACTTC
TRBV7-6	TRBJ1-3	.	17	.	CASSLAAPGTPGNTIYF	TGTGCCAGCAGCTTAGCGGCCCCCGGGACACCTGGAAACACCATATATTTT
TRBV19	TRBJ2-1	.	15	TRBD2	CASTITAEWGGEQFF	TGTGCCAGTACCATTACCGCGGAGTGGGGGGGTGAGCAGTTCTTC
TRBV12-3/TRBV12-4	TRBJ2-3	.	12	.	CASSKGADTQYF	TGTGCCAGCAGTAAAGGGGCAGATACGCAGTATTTT
TRBV20-1	TRBJ1-2	.	15	TRBD1	CSASSPSRGNYGYTF	TGCAGTGCTAGTTCCCCAAGCAGGGGGAACTATGGCTACACCTTC
TRBV5-1	TRBJ1-1	.	12	.	CASSYDNGEAFF	TGCGCCAGCAGTTACGACAATGGGGAAGCTTTCTTT
TRBV7-7	TRBJ1-1	.	16	.	CASSLRSQGLYTEAFF	TGTGCCAGCAGCCTACGTAGTCAGGGGCTATACACTGAAGCTTTCTTT
TRBV2	TRBJ2-7	.	14	TRBD1	CASSRDRGTYEQYF	TGTGCCAGCAGTCGGGACAGGGGTACCTACGAGCAGTACTTC
TRBV19	TRBJ1-4	few	16	.	CASTMNQGTGGRKLFF	TGTGCCAGTACCATGAATCAGGGGACGGGAGGACGAAAACTGTTTTTT
TRBV18	TRBJ1-2	.	15	TRBD1	CASSPEGRGRRGYTF	TGTGCCAGCTCACCGGAAGGCAGGGGGAGACGTGGCTACACCTTC
TRBV7-2	TRBJ2-1	few	14	TRBD1	CASRGLDRLNEQFF	TGTGCCAGCAGAGGTTTGGACAGGTTGAATGAGCAGTTCTTC
TRBV4-3	TRBJ2-3	.	17	TRBD2	CASSQDSSGGATDTQYF	TGCGCCAGCAGCCAAGATAGTAGCGGGGGGGCGACAGATACGCAGTATTTT
TRBV27	TRBJ2-2	few	13	.	CASSPSNTGELFF	TGTGCCAGCAGTCCCTCGAACACCGGGGAGCTGTTTTTT
TRBV7-9	TRBJ2-1	.	13	TRBD2	CASSLGLAGEQFF	TGTGCCAGCAGCTTAGGACTAGCCGGTGAGCAGTTCTTC
TRBV11-3	TRBJ2-5	.	15	.	CASSPTPGSQETQYF	TGTGCCAGCAGCCCTACCCCAGGCAGCCAAGAGACCCAGTACTTC
TRBV7-9	TRBJ2-7	once	15	TRBD1	CASSFVGTGSYEQYF	TGTGCCAGCAGCTTTGTTGGGACAGGGTCCTACGAGCAGTACTTC
TRBV7-8	TRBJ1-2	.	14	TRBD1	CASSWTGSNYGYTF	TGTGCCAGCAGCTGGACAGGGTCGAACTATGGCTACACCTTC
TRBV3-1/TRBV3-2	TRBJ2-7	.	15	TRBD1	CASSQVSGQGYEQYF	TGTGCCAGCAGCCAGGTATCAGGACAGGGCTACGAGCAGTACTTC
TRBV2	TRBJ1-5	.	14	.	CASNREEGDQPQHF	TGTGCCAGCAACAGAGAGGAGGGAGATCAGCCCCAGCATTTT
TRBV18	TRBJ2-7	.	14	TRBD1	CASSPDRGTYEQYF	TGTGCCAGCTCTCCGGACAGGGGAACCTACGAGCAGTACTTC
TRBV5-1	TRBJ2-1	.	13	.	CASSSGVDNEQFF	TGCGCCAGCAGCTCCGGGGTAGACAATGAGCAGTTCTTC
TRBV7-6	TRBJ2-7	.	15	.	CASSLGTLGSYEQYF	TGTGCCAGCAGCTTAGGTACCCTCGGCTCCTACGAGCAGTACTTC
TRBV4-3	TRBJ1-1	.	13	TRBD1	CASSRTGRTEAFF	TGCGCCAGCAGTCGGACAGGTCGGACTGAAGCTTTCTTT
TRBV7-9	TRBJ2-4	.	15	TRBD1	CASSPPWGQENIQYF	TGTGCCAGCAGCCCACCGTGGGGACAGGAAAACATTCAGTACTTC
TRBV4-3	TRBJ1-2	.	15	TRBD1	CASSSPPTGEYGYTF	TGCGCCAGCAGCTCACCACCGACAGGGGAATATGGCTACACCTTC
TRBV6-5	TRBJ1-2	.	12	TRBD1	CASMTGVGGYTF	TGTGCCAGCATGACAGGGGTCGGGGGCTACACCTTC
TRBV4-3	TRBJ1-1	.	13	.	CASSQAMNTEAFF	TGCGCCAGCAGCCAAGCCATGAACACTGAAGCTTTCTTT
TRBV5-1	TRBJ2-1	.	14	.	CASSRPGIRNEQFF	TGCGCCAGCAGCCGCCCCGGGATAAGGAATGAGCAGTTCTTC
TRBV7-9	TRBJ2-5	.	17	TRBD2	CASSLARESSTGGTQYF	TGTGCCAGCAGCTTAGCTCGGGAAAGCTCAACGGGGGGGACCCAGTACTTC
TRBV14	TRBJ2-7	.	13	.	CASGWTDLGEQYF	TGTGCCAGCGGTTGGACAGACCTGGGCGAGCAGTACTTC
TRBV27	TRBJ1-1	.	15	TRBD1	CASSYLSGDRGKSFF	TGTGCCAGCAGTTACCTCTCCGGGGACAGGGGAAAATCTTTCTTT
TRBV27	TRBJ1-3	.	15	.	CASRKQGNSGNTIYF	TGTGCCAGCAGAAAACAGGGAAACTCTGGAAACACCATATATTTT
TRBV5-1	TRBJ1-1	.	13	.	CASSSGVGTEAFF	TGCGCCAGCAGCTCAGGGGTAGGCACTGAAGCTTTCTTT
TRBV5-5	TRBJ1-2	.	15	TRBD1	CASRSPIQGDYGYTF	TGTGCCAGCAGGTCTCCCATCCAGGGGGACTATGGCTACACCTTC
TRBV3-1/TRBV3-2	TRBJ2-7	.	16	TRBD1	CASSAQGVGQGYEQYF	TGTGCCAGCAGCGCACAAGGGGTCGGACAGGGGTATGAGCAGTACTTC
TRBV2	TRBJ1-3	.	16	TRBD1	CASSGTEYFSGNTIYF	TGTGCCAGCAGCGGGACAGAGTACTTCTCTGGAAACACCATATATTTT
TRBV2	TRBJ2-1	.	15	.	CASSTPRGSYNEQFF	TGTGCCAGCAGTACTCCTCGGGGGTCTTACAATGAGCAGTTCTTC
TRBV19	TRBJ2-2	.	14	.	CASRGQIVTGELFF	TGTGCCAGTAGAGGACAGATAGTCACCGGGGAGCTGTTTTTT
TRBV7-8	TRBJ1-3	.	15	TRBD1	CASSSDRGPGNTIYF	TGTGCCAGCAGCTCGGACAGGGGGCCAGGAAACACCATATATTTT
TRBV11-2	TRBJ1-3	once	17	.	CASSLHPRGAHGNTIYF	TGTGCCAGCAGCTTACACCCCCGGGGGGCGCATGGAAACACCATATATTTT
TRBV14	TRBJ2-7	once	13	TRBD1	CASSPRTGREQYF	TGTGCCAGCAGCCCCCGGACAGGGCGCGAGCAGTACTTC
TRBV6-4	TRBJ2-2	.	15	.	CASSAEGANTGELFF	TGTGCCAGCAGTGCTGAGGGGGCGAACACCGGGGAGCTGTTTTTT
TRBV12-3/TRBV12-4	TRBJ2-7	.	13	TRBD1	CASSKTGGYEQYF	TGTGCCAGCAGTAAGACAGGGGGCTACGAGCAGTACTTC